One sample yielded the 20 T cell receptor beta chains listed below, sequenced in a study of identical twins. TCRdb itself ran the 5' RACE reads through MiXCR, one entry per CDR3 protein. The sample has approximately 210,000 distinct CDR3 sequences, less than 9.5% seen once. The sequenced material came from memory (CD45RO+) T cells sorted from blood. These receptors all come from a woman under 30 in good health.

The chain carries TRBV15 and TRBJ2-4; TRBD2 agrees at 16 bases. Per the germline V gene, CDR1 is LNHNV and CDR2 is YYDKDF (reference sequence). Trimming took 2 bases from V and 7 from J; bases not matched to a gene: 14. This CDR3 contains 20 residues. CDR3: CATSRLGGTSGRAVPNIQYF. The CDR3 region has the DNA TGTGCCACCAGCAGACTTGGAGGGACTAGCGGGAGGGCGGTACCTAACATTCAGTACTTC.

This clonotype was detected a few times. The chain uses TRBV27 and TRBJ2-3, with D perhaps TRBD1 (6 bases). CDR3 length equals 16 residues. Germline V gives CDR1 MNHEY, CDR2 SMNVEV (reference sequence). V dropped 5 bases and J dropped 1 base, with 16 bases sitting between them. This CDR3 reads CASSTEGGMGTDTQYF. The CDR3, as DNA: TGTGCCAGCAGTACCGAAGGGGGTATGGGCACAGATACGCAGTATTTT.

This clonotype appeared a few times. This chain links TRBV2 with TRBJ2-1, with TRBD2 as a possible D gene (6 bases). The CDR3 length is 15 residues. V lost 5 bases to trimming and J lost 7 bases, with 18 bases between them. The V gene's germline CDR1 is SNHLY and CDR2 FYNNEI. CDR3 protein: CASSTTPGLRNEQFF. CDR3 DNA sequence: TGTGCCAGCAGTACTACGCCGGGACTTCGAAATGAGCAGTTCTTC.

The chain uses TRBV20-1 and TRBJ2-1; 7 bases are shared with TRBD1. The CDR3 consists of 11 residues. Germline trimming cut 8 bases from V and 9 bases from J; bases unmatched to any gene: 7. Germline CDR1 and CDR2: DFQATT and SNEGSKA (reference sequence). The DNA of the CDR3 is TGCAGTCCGAAACAGGGGAGTGAGCAGTTCTTC. Protein: CSPKQGSEQFF.

This clonotype was counted at least ten times. This sequence joins TRBV27 and TRBJ2-7; TRBD2 aligns across 7 bases. Germline CDR1 is MNHEY and CDR2 is SMNVEV (reference sequence). Germline trimming cut 0 bases from V and 9 bases from J; bases unmatched to any gene: 17. This CDR3 spans 17 amino acids. The CDR3 spells CASSLSGGGTADQAQYF. DNA for the CDR3: TGTGCCAGCAGTTTATCGGGGGGGGGGACTGCCGATCAAGCGCAGTACTTC.

This sequence joins TRBV29-1 and TRBJ1-1; 8 bases match TRBD1. The CDR3 is made up of 11 amino acids. Germline loops: CDR1 SQVTM, CDR2 ANQGSEA. The trim removed 7 bases at V and 7 bases at J, leaving 5 bases unmatched. CDR3: CSADRGNEAFF. In DNA, the CDR3 is TGCAGCGCTGACAGGGGCAATGAAGCTTTCTTT.

The chain links TRBV20-1 to TRBJ1-5; D ambiguous. Per the germline V gene, CDR1 is DFQATT and CDR2 is SNEGSKA (reference sequence). The CDR3 is made up of 16 amino acids. Trimming shortened V by 5 bases and J by 3 bases, and 20 bases separated the two germline ends. The CDR3 bases are TGCAGTGCTCCGCAACCCCTTTCGGGGTTCAATCAGCCCCAGCATTTT. Amino acid sequence: CSAPQPLSGFNQPQHF.

This clonotype is termed medium-sized. The rearrangement links TRBV6-2 or TRBV6-3 to TRBJ2-2; D gene ambiguous. The CDR3 is 12 residues long. CDR1 and CDR2 (germline): MNHEY, SVGEGT. Deletions cut 9 bases from V and 8 bases from J, with 13 bases between. CDR3 sequence reads: CASTPNRGELFF. CDR3 nucleotides: TGTGCCAGTACTCCCAACCGAGGGGAGCTGTTTTTT.

CDR3 loop: CASRVGQGQNQPQHF. The CDR3 bases are TGTGCCAGCAGGGTGGGACAGGGTCAAAATCAGCCCCAGCATTTT. V is TRBV2 and J is TRBJ1-5, with TRBD1 identical over 9 bases. CDR3 length: 15 amino acids. Germline V CDR1 and CDR2: SNHLY, FYNNEI. After removal of 6 bases from V and 4 bases from J, the junction contained 7 bases not matched to a gene.

This clonotype was detected many times. The V gene is TRBV2, the J gene TRBJ1-2; the D gene is possibly TRBD1 (5 bases). CDR3 length equals 12 residues. Trimming removed 6 bases at V and 7 bases at J, with 12 bases between. Germline-derived CDR1 and CDR2 are SNHLY and FYNNEI. CDR3 coding DNA: TGTGCCAGCAGGGGAGGGGAGTTTGGCTACACCTTC. Its protein is CASRGGEFGYTF.

The chain uses TRBV18 and TRBJ1-1; TRBD1 aligns across 9 bases. J lost 7 bases, V lost 5 bases, and 8 bases had no gene match. The CDR3 totals 14 residues. The V gene's germline CDR1 is KGHSH and CDR2 LQKENI. CDR3 in amino acids: CASSSTGGGDEAFF. CDR3 nucleotides: TGTGCCAGCTCATCTACAGGGGGCGGTGATGAAGCTTTCTTT.

The CDR3 loop reads CASSPTSGGAETQYF. The CDR3 DNA is TGTGCCAGCAGCCCGACTAGCGGGGGGGCGGAGACCCAGTACTTC. The chain uses TRBV6-1 and TRBJ2-5; 14 bases line up with TRBD2. After removal of 6 bases from V and 5 bases from J, the junction contained 5 bases not matched to a gene. The CDR3 covers 15 residues. Looked up from germline, CDR1 is MNHNS and CDR2 is SASEGT.

This clonotype was seen a single time. The J gene is TRBJ1-2, the V gene TRBV6-5; 8 bases fit TRBD1. Losses at the gene ends were 5 bases for V and 6 bases for J; bases not matched to a gene: 8. The CDR3 spans 14 residues. Germline V gene sequence: CDR1 MNHEY, CDR2 SVGAGI. In nucleotides, the CDR3 is TGTGCCAGCAGTAACCGACAGGGGCAAGATGGCTACACCTTC. Its protein product is CASSNRQGQDGYTF.

This clonotype has more than one count but fewer than ten. The chain joins TRBV5-5 to TRBJ2-5; the D is unclear. Trimming shortened V by 1 base and J by 4 bases, and 8 bases separated the two germline ends. CDR3 size: 13 residues. Germline CDR1 SGHKS, CDR2 YYEKEE (reference sequence). The CDR3 DNA follows: TGTGCCAGCAGCTTGCTGGATCGAGAGACCCAGTACTTC. It codes for CASSLLDRETQYF. The whole variable domain, filled in from reference TRBV5-5 and TRBJ2-5, reads DAGVTQSPTHLIKTRGQQVTLRCSPISGHKSVSWYQQVLGQGPQFIFQYYEKEERGRGNFPDRFSARQFPNYSSELNVNALLLGDSALYLCASSLLDRETQYFGPGTRLLVL.

The chain has TRBV12-3 or TRBV12-4 and TRBJ2-2; 7 bases line up with TRBD1. The trim removed 9 bases at V and 4 bases at J, leaving 5 bases unmatched. This CDR3 has 13 residues. The CDR3 sequence is CASLRGTTGELFF. As DNA, the CDR3 is TGTGCCAGTCTCAGGGGGACCACCGGGGAGCTGTTTTTT.

This chain joins TRBV14 and TRBJ2-7; TRBD2 matches 12 bases. Germline V gene data show CDR1 as SGHDN and CDR2 as FVKESK. The J segment lost 6 bases and the V segment lost 4 bases, leaving 10 bases of the junction unmatched. This CDR3 contains 16 residues. In DNA form, the CDR3 reads TGTGCCAGCAGCCCGATACCTAGCGGGAGGGCCCCCGAGCAGTACTTC. Translating gives CASSPIPSGRAPEQYF.

There are many counts of this clonotype. V and J are TRBV3-1 and TRBJ1-3; a weak D match, TRBD1 (5 bases). V gave up 6 bases and J gave up 0 bases, with 6 bases separating them. This CDR3 is built from 13 residues. Germline-derived CDR1 and CDR2 are LGHDT and YNNKEL (reference sequence). The CDR3 nucleotides read TGTGCCAGCAGAGGGGTCTCTGGAAACACCATATATTTT. The encoded protein is CASRGVSGNTIYF.

This clonotype was detected many times. This chain uses TRBV7-9 with TRBJ2-1; 7 bases align to TRBD2. Germline V CDR1 and CDR2: SEHNR, FQNEAQ (reference sequence). V was pared by 5 bases and J by 12 bases, with 16 bases of the junction left unmatched. The CDR3 loop spans 15 amino acids. As DNA, the CDR3 is TGTGCCAGCAGCGAACCTCAGCTAGCGGAAATAATGCAGTTCTTC. Its translation: CASSEPQLAEIMQFF. Full variable domain (outside the CDR3, taken from reference TRBV7-9 and TRBJ2-1): DTGVSQNPRHKITKRGQNVTFRCDPISEHNRLYWYRQTLGQGPEFLTYFQNEAQLEKSRLLSDRFSAERPKGSFSTLEIQRTEQGDSAMYLCASSEPQLAEIMQFFGPGTRLTVL.

Many counts were recorded for this clonotype. V is TRBV7-8 and J is TRBJ2-3; no reliable D call. Trimming took 1 base from V and 0 from J, leaving 8 bases between them. Germline V gene data show CDR1 as SGHVS and CDR2 as FQNEAQ. The CDR3 runs 15 residues. This chain's CDR3 is CASSLVSLSTDTQYF. CDR3 coding DNA: TGTGCCAGCAGCTTAGTCAGCCTTAGCACAGATACGCAGTATTTT. Variable domain in full (rest from reference TRBV7-8 and TRBJ2-3): GAGVSQSPRYKVAKRGQDVALRCDPISGHVSLFWYQQALGQGPEFLTYFQNEAQLDKSGLPSDRFFAERPEGSVSTLKIQRTQQEDSAVYLCASSLVSLSTDTQYFGPGTRLTVL.

Many counts were recorded for this clonotype. V usage is TRBV5-4 and J usage is TRBJ2-2; TRBD1 matches at 8 bases. Per germline, CDR1 SGHNT and CDR2 YYREEE (reference sequence). The CDR3 consists of 15 residues. V lost 4 bases to trimming and J lost 7 bases; unmatched junction nucleotides: 9. Here the CDR3 reads CASSPKGQGNGELFF. DNA of the CDR3: TGTGCCAGCAGCCCCAAAGGACAGGGAAACGGGGAGCTGTTTTTT.